Detailed here is one T cell receptor (beta chain). This clonotype was seen a handful of times. Its antigen is unknown. Per-base quality was not reported, and no clone a single base away is much larger than it. TCRdb shows the sequencer as Illumina HiSeq 1500. The raw public reads went through TCRdb reprocessing: fastp at Q25, MiXCR clone calling, in-frame beta chains kept. Every distinct CDR3 protein forms one entry, paired with its most common genes and DNA. Counted in this sample were fewer than 250,000 distinct CDR3 sequences; roughly 22% of them appeared once. Of the sample, 15% to 20% is held by the ten largest clones. This specimen belongs to a study of T cell repertoires in cytomegalovirus infection (dated by TCRdb to about 2019). In terms of the full investigation: Donor HLA type was relevant to the analysis, as public TCR beta signatures indicated carriage of CMV infection together with the matching HLA type. The paper as a whole reports these results and caveats: In both this cohort and an independent roughly 330-donor cohort, the cumulative frequency of public TCR beta family members distinguished carriers of CMV infection plus the relevant HLA type. The ex vivo response was dominated by HLA-C-restricted CMV-specific TCR beta clonotypes, which also provided the single most frequent clonotype in two of eight donors.

The CDR3 goes from the cysteine to the phenylalanine over 14 residues. Only the CDR3 portion is preserved as DNA: 42 bases, with reading frame beginning at the first base. CDR1 and CDR2 are read off the germline V gene as MGHRA and YSYEKL. V is shortened by 4 bases, J by 1 base, and the region joining them spans 7 bases. This clonotype originated in a human donor in good health (CMV status not recorded). Some clones in this sample may be carry-over from other donors' samples. The rearrangement combines TRBV4-1 with TRBJ2-2; the D gene identity is not certain. Sequenced: CD8+ T cells from PBMCs. CDR3 sequence: CASSLSRNTGELFF. The DNA sequence reads TGCGCCAGCAGCCTGTCTAGGAACACCGGGGAGCTGTTTTTT.